The rows below give T cell receptor beta chains drawn from one sample of a study of blood T cells in healthy people across ages. TCRdb re-derived calls from the 5' RACE reads in MiXCR, one entry per CDR3 protein. Seen here are 1.5 million to 2 million distinct CDR3 sequences, roughly 30% observed once, and the top ten hold about 8%. Material: blood. These receptor sequences come from a woman between 25 and 40 years old in good health. Both conserved end residues are part of each CDR3.

CASSQSRQETQYF TRBJ2-5 TRBV27
CVSNLGGADEQYF NA TRBV5-1
CASSPALQGGSYTQYF TRBJ2-3 TRBV3-1
CSVELEGSRSYNEQFF TRBJ2-1 TRBV29-1
CASRGMESGGYTF TRBJ1-2 TRBV25-1
CASSNPPSDYGYTF TRBJ1-2 TRBV6-5
CATPGQLQETQYF TRBJ2-5 TRBV6-4
CASSVPAGVDTQYF TRBJ2-3 TRBV9
CASRTSTDTQYF TRBJ2-3 TRBV6-2/TRBV6-3
CASSFLSGAVPYYGYTF TRBJ1-2 TRBV12-3/TRBV12-4
CASSPGVAEQFF TRBJ2-1 TRBV12-3/TRBV12-4
CSARGGTPTDTQYF TRBJ2-3 TRBV20-1
CASSQDRDRGSGANVLTF TRBJ2-6 TRBV4-2
CASSPPTGRLLDEQYF TRBJ2-7 TRBV18
CASSPGGGRDTDTQYF TRBJ2-3 TRBV13
CASSHSQSYEQYF TRBJ2-7 TRBV14
CAISSAAGGQPQHF TRBJ1-5 TRBV10-3
CASSSGGARRADTEYF TRBJ2-3 TRBV12-3/TRBV12-4
CASGPGQLSYEQYF TRBJ2-7 TRBV12-5
CASSLSAGTGILGGYTF TRBJ1-2 TRBV11-2
CASRRDRGLFLDFYGYTF TRBJ1-2 TRBV12-3/TRBV12-4
CSVSYLTKTDTQYF TRBJ2-3 TRBV29-1
CAISESVAEGETQYF TRBJ2-5 TRBV10-3
CSANSGIGEAFF TRBJ1-1 TRBV29-1
CASSQDSSLGTEAFF TRBJ1-1 TRBV14
CAIGSKRDQETQYF TRBJ2-5 TRBV10-3
CASSTTRGNEKLFF TRBJ1-4 TRBV28
CAISESLTADTQYF TRBJ2-3 TRBV10-3
CSASLGLEYETQYF TRBJ2-5 TRBV20-1
CASTYTQQAYEQYF TRBJ2-7 TRBV2
CASSYLGTSTAYEQYF TRBJ2-7 TRBV6-2/TRBV6-3
CASSLGDGTYEQYF TRBJ2-7 TRBV5-1
CASTTGTGIPEAFF TRBJ1-1 TRBV6-2/TRBV6-3
CASSQGSQGQGTDTQYF TRBJ2-3 TRBV4-2
CSVRSSDDNERFF TRBJ2-1 TRBV20-1
CSARSRGGPSYNEQFF TRBJ2-1 TRBV20-1
CASSEYMEHGYTF TRBJ1-2 TRBV25-1
CASSLGGAFERGAHNEQFF TRBJ2-1 TRBV7-9
CSARDLGLAGVSSYNEQFF TRBJ2-1 TRBV20-1
CASSQDRYNTEAFF TRBJ1-1 TRBV4-2